These 6 T cell receptor beta chains share one sample of origin, sequenced in a study of shared clonotypes between healthy human individuals. Clones were read by immunoSEQ multiplex PCR, and TCRdb kept only the in-frame ones, dropping some. The table includes about 2 million clones, 85% to 95% detected once. Sequenced sample: naive CD4+ T cells sorted from blood. Subset indicated: CD45RA+ positively selected. The receptors derive from a man aged 18-30 years in good health.

On this clone: Other nucleotide sequences in the sample specify the same CDR3. This rearrangement joins TRBV7-2 to TRBJ1-2; D unclear. Trimming cost V 2 bases and J 2 bases, with 3 bases left between them. The CDR3 sequence is 12 residues long. The germline gives CDR1 SGHTA, CDR2 FQGNSA. The CDR3 sequence is CASSLSNYGYTF. DNA of the CDR3: TGTGCCAGCAGCTTATCCAACTATGGCTACACCTTC.

V and J are TRBV10-3 and TRBJ2-1; D remains ambiguous. V shed 1 base and J shed 8 bases, with 6 bases lying between them. This CDR3 has 12 residues. Germline V gene data show CDR1 as ENHRY and CDR2 as SYGVKD. The DNA for the CDR3 is TGTGCCATCAGTGAGTACCAGGATGAGCAGTTCTTC. This codes for CAISEYQDEQFF.

This chain uses TRBV7-9 with TRBJ2-4; D call uncertain. The germline V gene has CDR1 SEHNR and CDR2 FQNEAQ (reference sequence). This CDR3 is built from 13 residues. Trimming removed 1 base from V and 6 bases from J, with 7 bases in between. The CDR3 coding sequence is TGTGCCAGCAGCTTAGAACAGTTAAACATTCAGTACTTC. The encoded protein is CASSLEQLNIQYF.

The chain is built from TRBV29-1 and TRBJ2-1; no reliable D call. The CDR3 runs 12 residues. Germline lookup yields CDR1 SQVTM and CDR2 ANQGSEA. Trimming stripped 1 base from V and 7 bases from J, with 8 bases between. The CDR3 nucleotides read TGCAGCGTTGAAGGGAGTACTAATGAGCAGTTCTTC. Encoded protein: CSVEGSTNEQFF.

This chain uses TRBV12-5 with TRBJ2-4, with D uncertain. Trimming left V 2 bases short and J 8 bases short, with 13 bases between. Germline loops: CDR1 LGHNT, CDR2 FRNRAP. CDR3 size: 14 residues. This chain's CDR3 is CASGLRLNLHIQYF. The DNA of the CDR3 is TGTGCTAGTGGTTTGCGGCTGAACCTGCACATTCAGTACTTC.

The chain links TRBV2 to TRBJ2-2; D ambiguous. V lost 4 bases and J 3 bases, leaving 6 bases between the germline ends. Germline-derived CDR1 and CDR2 are SNHLY and FYNNEI. This CDR3 region has 13 residues. The CDR3 DNA is TGTGCCAGCAGTGCTAGATACACCGGGGAGCTGTTTTTT. Encoded protein: CASSARYTGELFF.